The text below deals with one T cell receptor (beta chain). These data originate in a study of CD4 T cells in relation to SARS-CoV-2 and coronaviruses. The CDR3 consists of 15 residues. V shed 3 bases and J 2 bases; nucleotides not matched to a gene: 3. The germline gives CDR1 LNHDA, CDR2 SQIVND (reference sequence). Clones were read by immunoSEQ multiplex PCR, and TCRdb kept only the in-frame ones, dropping some. The data show tens of thousands of clones, 92% seen once. The sequencing sample was made of naive CD4+ T cells from PBMCs. Noted subset: naive CD4+ T cells isolated by negative enrichment. This receptor was obtained from an adult with COVID-19. The chain employs TRBV19 and TRBJ1-5; TRBD1 matches at 8 bases. For the CDR3, the DNA is TGTGCCAGTAGTATCACGGGACAGGGCAATCAGCCCCAGCATTTT. This sequence encodes CASSITGQGNQPQHF.